The text below deals with one T cell receptor beta chain. Its antigen remains unidentified. This record comes from a study of cytomegalovirus exposure and HLA in healthy donors. Study-wide points: Researchers reported that a few CMV-associated chains were confirmed in vitro as CMV antigen-specific. A later analysis found most CMV-associated TCR beta chains apparently HLA-restricted. CMV serostatus was the sole immune exposure data available.

In the PCR, 60 Vbeta and 13 Jbeta primers were used. Sequencing was performed with immunoSEQ multiplex PCR; in TCRdb, only in-frame clones are kept and a portion is missing. The sample lists 65,000 to 75,000 clones, around 63% occurring once. Germline V gives CDR1 MNHEY, CDR2 SVGAGI. V was pared by 4 bases and J by 6 bases, with 7 bases of the junction left unmatched. This CDR3 is built from 15 residues. The sequence derives from a woman between 25 and 40 years old in good health and CMV-seronegative. The sequenced sample consisted of PBMCs. V usage is TRBV6-5 and J usage is TRBJ2-7, with 12 bases fitting TRBD1. CDR3 sequence: CASSSAGTGGVEQYF. The CDR3 region has the DNA TGTGCCAGCAGTTCCGCAGGGACAGGGGGCGTCGAGCAGTACTTC.